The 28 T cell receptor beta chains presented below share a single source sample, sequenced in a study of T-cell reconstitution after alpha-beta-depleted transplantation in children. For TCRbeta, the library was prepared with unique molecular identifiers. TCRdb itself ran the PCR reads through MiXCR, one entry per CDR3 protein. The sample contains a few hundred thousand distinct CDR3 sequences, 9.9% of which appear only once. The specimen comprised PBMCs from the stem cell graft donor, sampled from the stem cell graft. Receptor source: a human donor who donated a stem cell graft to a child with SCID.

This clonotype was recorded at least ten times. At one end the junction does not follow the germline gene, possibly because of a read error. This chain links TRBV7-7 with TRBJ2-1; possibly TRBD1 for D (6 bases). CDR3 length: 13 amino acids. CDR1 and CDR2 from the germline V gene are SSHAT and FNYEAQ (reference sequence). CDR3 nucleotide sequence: TGTGCTAGCAGCTCATACAGGGAGAATGAGCAGTTCTTC. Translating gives CASSSYRENEQFF.

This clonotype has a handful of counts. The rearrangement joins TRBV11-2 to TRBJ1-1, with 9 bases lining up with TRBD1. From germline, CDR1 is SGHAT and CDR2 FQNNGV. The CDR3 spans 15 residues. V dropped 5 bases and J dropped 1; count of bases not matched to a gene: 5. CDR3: CASSIGDRENTEAFF. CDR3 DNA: TGTGCCAGCAGCATTGGGGACAGGGAGAACACTGAAGCTTTCTTT.

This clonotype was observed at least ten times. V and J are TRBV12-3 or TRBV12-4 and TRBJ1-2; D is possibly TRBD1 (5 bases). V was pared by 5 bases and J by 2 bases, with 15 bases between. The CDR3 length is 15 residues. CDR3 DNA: TGTGCCAGCAGTGTAGGAGGGACGGGAAACTATGGCTACACCTTC. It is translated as CASSVGGTGNYGYTF.

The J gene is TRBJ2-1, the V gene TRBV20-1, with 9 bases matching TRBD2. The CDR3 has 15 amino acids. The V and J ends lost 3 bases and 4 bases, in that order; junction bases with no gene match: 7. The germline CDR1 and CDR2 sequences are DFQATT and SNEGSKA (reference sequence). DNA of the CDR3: TGCAGTGCTAGTTTCCCTAGCGGGACGTACAATGAGCAGTTCTTC. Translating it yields CSASFPSGTYNEQFF.

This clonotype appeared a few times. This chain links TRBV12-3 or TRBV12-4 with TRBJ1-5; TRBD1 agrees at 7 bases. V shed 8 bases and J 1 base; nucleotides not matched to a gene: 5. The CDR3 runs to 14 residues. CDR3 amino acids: CASGEGQSNQPQHF. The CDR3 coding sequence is TGTGCCAGCGGGGAGGGACAGAGCAATCAGCCCCAGCATTTT.

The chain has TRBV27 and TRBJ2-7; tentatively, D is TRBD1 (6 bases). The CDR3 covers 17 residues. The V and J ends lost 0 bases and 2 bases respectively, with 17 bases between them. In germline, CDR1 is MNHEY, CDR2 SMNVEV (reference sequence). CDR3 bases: TGTGCCAGCAGTTTATCGTGGGACACCCCTTTAACCTACGAGCAGTACTTC. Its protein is CASSLSWDTPLTYEQYF.

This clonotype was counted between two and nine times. DNA of the CDR3: TGCAGTGCTAGACTCCCGGGGGGGAACACCGGGGAGCTGTTTTTT. Its protein is CSARLPGGNTGELFF. The chain employs TRBV20-1 and TRBJ2-2; 7 nucleotides align to TRBD2. In germline, CDR1 is DFQATT, CDR2 SNEGSKA (reference sequence). The CDR3 loop spans 15 amino acids. The V segment lost 2 bases and the J segment 1 base; nucleotides outside the gene matches: 4.

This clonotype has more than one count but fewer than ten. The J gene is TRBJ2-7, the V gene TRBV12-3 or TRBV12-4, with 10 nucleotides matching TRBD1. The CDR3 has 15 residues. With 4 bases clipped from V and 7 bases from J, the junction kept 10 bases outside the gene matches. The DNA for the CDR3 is TGTGCCAGCAGTTGGGCGACAGGGGGCCTGGGGGAGCAGTACTTC. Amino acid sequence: CASSWATGGLGEQYF.

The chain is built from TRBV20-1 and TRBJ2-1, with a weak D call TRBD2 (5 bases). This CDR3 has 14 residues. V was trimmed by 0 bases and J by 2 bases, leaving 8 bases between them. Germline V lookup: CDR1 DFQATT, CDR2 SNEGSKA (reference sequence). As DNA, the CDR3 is TGCAGTGCTAGAGAGGACTGGACCTACAATGAGCAGTTCTTC. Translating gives CSAREDWTYNEQFF.

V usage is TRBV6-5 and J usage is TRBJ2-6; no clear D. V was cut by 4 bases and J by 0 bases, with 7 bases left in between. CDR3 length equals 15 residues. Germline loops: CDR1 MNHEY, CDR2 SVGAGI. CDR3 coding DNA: TGTGCCAGCAGTTCCGTATCCTCTGGGGCCAACGTCCTGACTTTC. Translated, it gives CASSSVSSGANVLTF.

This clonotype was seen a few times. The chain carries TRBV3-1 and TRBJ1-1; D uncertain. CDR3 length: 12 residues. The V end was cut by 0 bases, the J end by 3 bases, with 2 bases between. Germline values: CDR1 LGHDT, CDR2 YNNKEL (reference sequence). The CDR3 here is CASSQEYTEAFF. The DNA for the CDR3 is TGTGCCAGCAGCCAAGAATACACTGAAGCTTTCTTT.

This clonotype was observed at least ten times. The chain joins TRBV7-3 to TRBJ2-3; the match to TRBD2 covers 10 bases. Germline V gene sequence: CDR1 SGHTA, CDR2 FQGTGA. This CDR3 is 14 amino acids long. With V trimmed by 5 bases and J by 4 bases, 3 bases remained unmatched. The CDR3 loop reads CASSPGTSADTQYF. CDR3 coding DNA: TGTGCCAGCAGCCCGGGGACTAGCGCAGATACGCAGTATTTT.

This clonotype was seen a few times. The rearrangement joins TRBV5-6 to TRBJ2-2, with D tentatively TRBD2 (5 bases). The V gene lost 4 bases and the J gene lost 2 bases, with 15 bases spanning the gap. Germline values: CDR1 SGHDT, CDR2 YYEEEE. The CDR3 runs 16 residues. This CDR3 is CASSPLRRRNTGELFF. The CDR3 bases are TGTGCCAGCAGCCCCCTTCGGAGGCGTAACACCGGGGAGCTGTTTTTT.

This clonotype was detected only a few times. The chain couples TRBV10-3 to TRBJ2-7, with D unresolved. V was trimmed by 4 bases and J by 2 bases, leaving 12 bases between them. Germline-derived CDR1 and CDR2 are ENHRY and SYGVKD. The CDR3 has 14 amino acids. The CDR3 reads CAISGITEPYEQYF. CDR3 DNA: TGTGCCATCAGTGGAATTACCGAGCCCTACGAGCAGTACTTC.

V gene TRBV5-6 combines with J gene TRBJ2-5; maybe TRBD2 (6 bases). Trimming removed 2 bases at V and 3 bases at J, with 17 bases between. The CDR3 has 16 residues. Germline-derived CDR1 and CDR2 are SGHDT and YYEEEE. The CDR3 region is CASSLPSWGGEETQYF. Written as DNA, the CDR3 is TGTGCCAGCAGCTTACCGTCTTGGGGAGGAGAAGAGACCCAGTACTTC.

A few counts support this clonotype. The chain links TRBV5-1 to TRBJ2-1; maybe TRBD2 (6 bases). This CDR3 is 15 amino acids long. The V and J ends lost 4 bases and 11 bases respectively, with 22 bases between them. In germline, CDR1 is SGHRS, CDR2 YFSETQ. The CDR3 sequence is CASSPTRRSLWKQFF. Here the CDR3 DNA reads TGCGCCAGCAGCCCGACTAGGCGCAGTCTGTGGAAGCAGTTCTTC.

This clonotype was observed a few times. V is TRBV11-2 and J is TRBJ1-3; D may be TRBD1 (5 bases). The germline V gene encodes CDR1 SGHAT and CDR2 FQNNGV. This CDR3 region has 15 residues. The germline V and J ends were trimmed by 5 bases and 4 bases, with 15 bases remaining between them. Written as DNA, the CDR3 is TGTGCCAGCAGCAGGACCCGGGACTCAGGAAACACCATATATTTT. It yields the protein CASSRTRDSGNTIYF.

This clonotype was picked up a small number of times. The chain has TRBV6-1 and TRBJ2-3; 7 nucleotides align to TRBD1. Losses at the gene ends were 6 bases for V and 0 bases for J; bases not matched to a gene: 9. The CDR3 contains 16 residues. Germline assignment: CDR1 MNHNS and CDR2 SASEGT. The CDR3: CASRTGTDYSTDTQYF. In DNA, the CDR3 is TGTGCCAGCAGGACCGGGACAGATTATAGCACAGATACGCAGTATTTT.

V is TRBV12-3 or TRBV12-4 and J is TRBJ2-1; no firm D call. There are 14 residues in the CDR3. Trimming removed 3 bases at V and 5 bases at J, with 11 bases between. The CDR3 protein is CASSLRGQNNEQFF. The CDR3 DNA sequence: TGTGCCAGCAGTTTGCGTGGGCAAAACAATGAGCAGTTCTTC.

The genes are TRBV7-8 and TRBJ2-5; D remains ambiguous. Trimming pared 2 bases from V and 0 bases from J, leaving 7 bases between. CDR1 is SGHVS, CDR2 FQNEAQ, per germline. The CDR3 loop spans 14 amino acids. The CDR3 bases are TGTGCCAGCAGCTTAACACTGTACCAAGAGACCCAGTACTTC. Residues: CASSLTLYQETQYF.

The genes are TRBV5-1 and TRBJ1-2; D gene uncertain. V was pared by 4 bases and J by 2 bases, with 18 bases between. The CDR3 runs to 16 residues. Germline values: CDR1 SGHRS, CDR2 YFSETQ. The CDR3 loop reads CASSTEEGRFNYGYTF. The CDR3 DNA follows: TGCGCCAGCAGCACAGAAGAGGGCAGATTCAACTATGGCTACACCTTC. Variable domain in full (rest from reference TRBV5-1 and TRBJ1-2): KAGVTQTPRYLIKTRGQQVTLSCSPISGHRSVSWYQQTPGQGLQFLFEYFSETQRNKGNFPGRFSGRQFSNSRSEMNVSTLELGDSALYLCASSTEEGRFNYGYTFGSGTRLTVV.

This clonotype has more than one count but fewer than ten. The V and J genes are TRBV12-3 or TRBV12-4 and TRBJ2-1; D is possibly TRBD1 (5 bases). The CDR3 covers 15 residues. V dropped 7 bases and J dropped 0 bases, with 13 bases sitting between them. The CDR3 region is CASTWGGSSYNEQFF. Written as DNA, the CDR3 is TGTGCCAGCACCTGGGGCGGAAGCTCCTACAATGAGCAGTTCTTC.

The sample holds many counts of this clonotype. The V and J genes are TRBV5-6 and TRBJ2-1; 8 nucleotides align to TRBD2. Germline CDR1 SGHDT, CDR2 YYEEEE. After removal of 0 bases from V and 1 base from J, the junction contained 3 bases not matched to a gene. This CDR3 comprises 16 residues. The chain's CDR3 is CASSLVGTRSYNEQFF. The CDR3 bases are TGTGCCAGCAGCTTGGTTGGGACTAGATCCTACAATGAGCAGTTCTTC.

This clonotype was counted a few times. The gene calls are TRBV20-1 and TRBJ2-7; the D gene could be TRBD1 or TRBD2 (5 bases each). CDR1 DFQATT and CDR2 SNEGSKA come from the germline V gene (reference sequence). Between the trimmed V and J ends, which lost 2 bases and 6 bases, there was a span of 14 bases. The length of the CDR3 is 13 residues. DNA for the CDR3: TGCAGTGCTAGATATAGGGGAGCGCGCGAGCAGTACTTC. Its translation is CSARYRGAREQYF.

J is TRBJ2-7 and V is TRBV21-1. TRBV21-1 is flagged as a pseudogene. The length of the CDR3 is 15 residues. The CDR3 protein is CASSKVGGGVCEQYF. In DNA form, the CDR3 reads TGTGCCAGCAGCAAAGTGGGTGGCGGCGTCTGCGAGCAGTACTTC.

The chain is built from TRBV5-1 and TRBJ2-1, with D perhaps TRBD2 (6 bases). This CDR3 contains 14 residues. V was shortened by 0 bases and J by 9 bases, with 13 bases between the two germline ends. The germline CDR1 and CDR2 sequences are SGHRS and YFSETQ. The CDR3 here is CASSLVWTNGEQFF. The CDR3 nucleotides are TGCGCCAGCAGCTTGGTGTGGACTAACGGTGAGCAGTTCTTC.

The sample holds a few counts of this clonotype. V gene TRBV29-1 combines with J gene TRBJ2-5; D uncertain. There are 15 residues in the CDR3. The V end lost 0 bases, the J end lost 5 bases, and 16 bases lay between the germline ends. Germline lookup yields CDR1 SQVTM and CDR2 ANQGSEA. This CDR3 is CSVEDGVGRRETQYF. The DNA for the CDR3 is TGCAGCGTTGAAGATGGGGTTGGACGCCGGGAGACCCAGTACTTC.

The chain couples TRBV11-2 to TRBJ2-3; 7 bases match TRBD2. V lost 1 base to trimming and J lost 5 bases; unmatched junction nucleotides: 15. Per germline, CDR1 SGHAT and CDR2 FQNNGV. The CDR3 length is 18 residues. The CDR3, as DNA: TGTGCCAGCAGCTTAGTGGGGCTAGCGGCGTGGAGGGGAGATACGCAGTATTTT. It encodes CASSLVGLAAWRGDTQYF.